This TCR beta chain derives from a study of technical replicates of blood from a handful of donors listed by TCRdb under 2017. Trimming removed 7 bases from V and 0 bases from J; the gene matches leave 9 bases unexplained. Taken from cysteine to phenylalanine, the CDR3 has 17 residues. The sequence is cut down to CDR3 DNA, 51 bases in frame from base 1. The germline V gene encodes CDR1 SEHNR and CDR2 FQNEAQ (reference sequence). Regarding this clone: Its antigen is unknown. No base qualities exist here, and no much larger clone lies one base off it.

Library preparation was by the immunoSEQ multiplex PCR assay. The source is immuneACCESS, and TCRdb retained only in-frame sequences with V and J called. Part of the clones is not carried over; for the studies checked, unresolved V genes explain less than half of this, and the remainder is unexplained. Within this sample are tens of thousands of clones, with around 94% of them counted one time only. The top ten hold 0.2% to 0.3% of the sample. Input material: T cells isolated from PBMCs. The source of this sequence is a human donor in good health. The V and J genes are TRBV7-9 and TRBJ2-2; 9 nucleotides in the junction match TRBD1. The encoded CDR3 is CASTDRGAAPNTGELFF. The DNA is TGTGCCAGCACCGACAGGGGGGCCGCCCCGAACACCGGGGAGCTGTTTTTT. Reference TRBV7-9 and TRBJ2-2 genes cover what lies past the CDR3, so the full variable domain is DTGVSQNPRHKITKRGQNVTFRCDPISEHNRLYWYRQTLGQGPEFLTYFQNEAQLEKSRLLSDRFSAERPKGSFSTLEIQRTEQGDSAMYLCASTDRGAAPNTGELFFGEGSRLTVL.